This TCR beta chain was profiled in a study of shared clonotypes between healthy human individuals. Study-wide results and caveats: Sequencing of the sorted subsets was shown by rarefaction to be incomplete despite large depth.

Sequencing was performed with immunoSEQ multiplex PCR; in TCRdb, only in-frame clones are kept and a portion is missing. The profile shows some 980,000 clones, around three quarters of them singletons. Trimming took off 5 bases at V and 1 base at J, with 8 bases between the two ends. CDR3 length: 13 amino acids. Germline V gene lookup returns CDR1 SGHRS and CDR2 YFSETQ. This clone has just one count. Its antigen remains unknown. The sequence was collected from a young man in good health. The rearrangement links TRBV5-1 to TRBJ2-3; D remains ambiguous. The material sequenced was memory CD4+ T cells sorted from blood. Subset meaning: CD45RA-negative fraction. CDR3: CASRVGGTDTQYF. CDR3 bases: TGCGCCAGCAGAGTTGGCGGCACAGATACGCAGTATTTT.